The T cell receptor (beta chain) described here comes from a study of patients and donors after allogeneic stem cell transplantation. This clonotype has only a few counts. From the RT-PCR reads, TCRdb called clonotypes with MiXCR, one entry per CDR3 protein. The table has 800,000 to 1,000,000 distinct CDR3 sequences, around 17% seen once. V dropped 5 bases and J dropped 5; count of bases not matched to a gene: 4. CDR1 is SGHAT, CDR2 FQNNGV, per germline. The CDR3 sequence is 15 residues long. The origin of this receptor is a human donor who was either an allogeneic HSCT recipient or a stem cell or donor lymphocyte infusion donor (not recorded which). It is not recorded whose cells these are; they may come from a transplant donor. The chain couples TRBV11-2 to TRBJ2-5; 14 nucleotides agree with TRBD2. The material sequenced was blood, either unsorted or a sorted T cell fraction (not recorded which). CDR3 sequence (DNA): TGTGCCAGCAGCGTGACTAGCGGGAGGGGGGAGACCCAGTACTTC. Its protein is CASSVTSGRGETQYF.